These T cell receptor beta chains were read from a single sample in a study of identifying expanded T cells in peripheral blood. The assay was immunoSEQ multiplex PCR, and TCRdb's table has in-frame clones only and misses some. Counted here are about 100,000 clones, around nine tenths occurring once; the ten biggest clones make up around 5%. The sequenced material came from blood. The receptors come from a person between 18 and 75 years old in good health. Each CDR3 is given with its conserved first and last residue. Fields, in order: clone size, V gene, CDR3 protein. Size is omitted from some rows. Given values are once, few, many or a class for expanded clones.

NA TRBV6-5 CASSSSYPRGTEAFF
NA TRBV6-5 CASSYSVGQIYGYTF
few TRBV6-1 CASSAGTFTEAFF
NA TRBV4-2 CASSQGVGANTEAFF
NA TRBV5-1 CASSPTSSEETQYF
NA TRBV6-5 CASSYSRQRNTEAFF
NA TRBV25-1 CASRHNYGYTF
few TRBV16 CASTAVLSMSNTGELFF
NA TRBV4-2 CASSQDISGGGETQYF
NA TRBV19 CASSIRDRGLSNQPQHF
NA TRBV4-1 CASSPSGSTEAFF
NA TRBV30 CAWSLSGGGGNQPQHF
NA TRBV7-9 CASSPRSGWGETQYF
NA TRBV4-2 CASSQVGYSYEQYF
NA TRBV5-8 CASSLVVGAPDTQYF
NA TRBV5-6 CASSFRQANYGYTF
NA TRBV11-2 CASSLEVRFYEQYF
NA TRBV18 CASSPPTTNYEQYF
NA TRBV7-8 CASSLAPAGAAETQYF